Listed here are 2 T cell receptor beta chains from one sample, sequenced in a study of cytomegalovirus exposure and HLA in healthy donors. Both 60 Vbeta primers and 13 Jbeta primers went into the PCR. Produced via immunoSEQ multiplex PCR; TCRdb's table is partial and in-frame only. The sample carries approximately 220,000 clones, approximately 88% recorded once. The sample was PBMCs. The receptor set was obtained from a boy aged 2-15 years in good health and CMV-seronegative.

This clone was counted a few times. Within the sample, other DNA sequences also encode this same CDR3. This chain joins TRBV29-1 and TRBJ1-1; D gene ambiguous. The length of the CDR3 is 13 residues. In germline, CDR1 is SQVTM, CDR2 ANQGSEA. V lost 6 bases and J lost 0, with 11 bases in between. The CDR3 DNA reads as TGCAGCGTAGCAGGCAGACTGAACACTGAAGCTTTCTTT. Its protein product is CSVAGRLNTEAFF.

The genes are TRBV6-1 and TRBJ2-1; TRBD2 is a possible D gene (5 bases). The CDR3 runs to 16 residues. V was cut by 2 bases and J by 0 bases, with 11 bases left in between. Germline V CDR1 and CDR2: MNHNS, SASEGT. CDR3 sequence (DNA): TGTGCCAGCAGTGAATACCCACGGGACTCCTACAATGAGCAGTTCTTC. Translated, it gives CASSEYPRDSYNEQFF.